These T cell receptor beta chains were read from a single sample in a study of shared clonotypes between healthy human individuals. Profiled with immunoSEQ multiplex PCR; TCRdb holds only in-frame clones, not every one. The sample holds some 2,100,000 clones; 85% to 95% are singletons and the top ten take around 1.7%. Sequenced material: naive CD8+ T cells from PBMCs. These receptors were taken from a man aged 18 to 29 in good health. Some clones in this sample may be carry-over from other donors' samples. Each CDR3 is given with its conserved first and last residue. A D gene is named only where the DNA matches it firmly. Part of the rows lack a size; the others show once, few, many or a class for expanded clones.

>TRBJ2-7|TRBV5-6|.|.
CASSLVSRYEQYF
TGTGCCAGCAGCTTGGTCAGCCGCTACGAGCAGTACTTC
>TRBJ1-1|TRBV7-8|.|.
CASSLQQGAEAFF
TGTGCCAGCAGCTTACAACAGGGTGCTGAAGCTTTCTTT
>TRBJ2-7|TRBV18|.|TRBD2
CASSGLGREAVYEQYF
TGTGCCAGCTCAGGTCTGGGGCGGGAGGCCGTATACGAGCAGTACTTC
>TRBJ2-7|TRBV5-6|.|.
CASSLTFYEQYF
TGTGCCAGCAGCTTGACATTCTACGAGCAGTACTTC
>TRBJ2-7|TRBV5-1|.|TRBD1
CASSWGRDRANQAYEQYF
TGCGCCAGCAGCTGGGGGCGGGACAGGGCTAACCAAGCCTACGAGCAGTACTTC
>TRBJ2-2|TRBV15|.|.
CATSREASEAAGELFF
TGTGCCACCAGCAGAGAGGCTAGCGAAGCGGCCGGGGAGCTGTTTTTT
>TRBJ2-5|TRBV2|.|TRBD1
CASSLLLQGSLETQYF
TGTGCCAGCAGTCTCCTCTTACAGGGGAGCTTGGAGACCCAGTACTTC
>TRBJ2-7|TRBV29-1|once|TRBD1
CSVGPPDRGNPYEQYF
TGCAGCGTTGGGCCCCCCGACAGGGGGAACCCCTACGAGCAGTACTTC
>TRBJ2-2|TRBV29-1|.|TRBD2
CSVEVVAGITGELFF
TGCAGCGTTGAAGTTGTAGCGGGAATTACCGGGGAGCTGTTTTTT
>TRBJ2-2|TRBV27|.|TRBD2
CASRGADGRATGELFF
TGTGCCAGCAGGGGAGCGGACGGGAGGGCGACCGGGGAGCTGTTTTTT
>TRBJ2-7|TRBV30|.|.
CAWSSYEQYF
TGTGCCTGGAGTTCCTACGAGCAGTACTTC
>TRBJ2-7|TRBV27|.|.
CASSLIFGQGSYEQYF
TGTGCCAGCAGTTTGATCTTTGGTCAGGGATCCTACGAGCAGTACTTC
>TRBJ2-7|TRBV9|.|.
CASSVEYPHEQYF
TGTGCCAGCAGCGTAGAGTACCCCCACGAGCAGTACTTC